This T cell receptor beta chain is from a study of T cell changes during pregnancy in multiple sclerosis. CDR1 is MNHNY and CDR2 is SVGAGI in the germline V gene (reference sequence). This CDR3 has 12 amino acids. V lost 6 bases to trimming and J lost 7 bases, with 10 bases between them. The protocol was immunoSEQ multiplex PCR, while the TCRdb copy is restricted to in-frame clones and leaves out a portion. Of 100,000 or so clones listed, 85% to 95% are singletons. Material: peripheral blood, obtained in the third trimester of pregnancy. The rearrangement uses TRBV6-6 and TRBJ2-1; D possibly corresponds to TRBD1 (6 bases). The sequence was collected from a female donor with multiple sclerosis, enrolled in a pregnancy study. The CDR3, as DNA: TGTGCCAGCAGACCACAGGGTAATGAGCAGTTCTTC. Its protein is CASRPQGNEQFF.